This entry lists 18 T cell receptor beta chains sequenced from one sample in a study of T cell clonality in common variable immunodeficiency. Study observations and caveats: Common variable immunodeficiency TCR beta sequences reportedly had fewer deletions and N-nucleotide insertions.

These receptors have no identified antigens. Produced via immunoSEQ multiplex PCR; TCRdb's table is partial and in-frame only. This set yields about 26,000 clones and no singletons; the top ten hold approximately 22%. Sequencing input: peripheral blood mononuclear cells. These receptors were taken from a human donor with common variable immunodeficiency.

This clone showed up many times. The read stops 3 residues short of the end of the CDR3; the missing end is completed from the germline J gene. The V gene is TRBV7-9, the J gene TRBJ2-5; TRBD1 matches 8 bases. The germline V gene encodes CDR1 SEHNR and CDR2 FQNEAQ (reference sequence). V trimming: 6 bases; J trimming: 5 bases; junction bases outside the gene matches: 8. This CDR3 has 14 amino acids. CDR3 loop: CASRQGQGLETQYF. CDR3 DNA (partial): TGTGCCAGCAGACAAGGACAGGGATTGGAGACC.

This clone has ten or more counts. The read falls 3 residues short of the CDR3 end, and the missing part is taken from the germline J gene. The chain couples TRBV18 to TRBJ2-6; possible D gene TRBD1, 6 bases. The CDR3 length is 16 residues. Germline values: CDR1 KGHSH, CDR2 LQKENI. V lost 4 bases to trimming and J lost 4 bases, with 14 bases between them. Here the CDR3 reads CASSQTQGFGANVLTF. The CDR3 DNA, read in part, is TGTGCCAGCTCACAAACACAGGGTTTCGGGGCCAACGTC.

In its sample, this clone was seen many times. The read gets to within 3 residues of the CDR3 end, and the germline J gene fills in the rest. The V and J genes are TRBV5-5 and TRBJ2-1, with 8 bases lining up with TRBD2. Germline V lookup: CDR1 SGHKS, CDR2 YYEKEE (reference sequence). V trimming: 0 bases; J trimming: 7 bases; junction bases outside the gene matches: 6. The CDR3 consists of 15 residues. CDR3 bases read: TGTGCCAGCAGCTTGGTAGCGGGAACGTATAATGAG. As protein: CASSLVAGTYNE. The complete CDR3 protein is CASSLVAGTYNEQFF.

This clone has at least ten counts. The CDR3 is cut off 3 residues early in the read; its end comes from the germline J gene. The genes are TRBV5-1 and TRBJ1-2, with TRBD1 identical over 7 bases. Germline V CDR1 and CDR2: SGHRS, YFSETQ. The CDR3 loop spans 14 amino acids. Trimming took 7 bases from V and 7 from J; bases not matched to a gene: 13. CDR3 region: CASAKGGREGGYTF. CDR3 DNA, as far as it was read: TGCGCCAGCGCCAAAGGGGGCAGGGAGGGTGGC.

This clone has ten or more counts. The sequence runs out 3 residues before the end of the CDR3; the remainder is reconstructed from the germline J gene. The V call is TRBV20-1, the J call TRBJ2-3; 10 bases line up with TRBD1. CDR1 DFQATT and CDR2 SNEGSKA come from the germline V gene (reference sequence). Trimming cost V 5 bases and J 3 bases; bases outside gene matches: 8. The CDR3 sequence is 15 residues long. CDR3 bases read: TGCAGTGCTGAAACCGGACAGGGGGGTACAGATACG. Translated, it gives CSAETGQGGTDT. The whole CDR3 is CSAETGQGGTDTQYF.

This clone was seen repeatedly, ten times or more. The CDR3 goes on 3 residues after the read ends, and that part is filled in from the germline J gene. This chain uses TRBV20-1 with TRBJ2-7; 12 nucleotides align to TRBD2. This CDR3 has 15 amino acids. In germline, CDR1 is DFQATT, CDR2 SNEGSKA (reference sequence). After removal of 3 bases from V and 4 bases from J, the junction contained 7 bases not matched to a gene. The CDR3 here is CSARNLAGGPYEQYF. CDR3 bases read: TGCAGTGCTAGGAACCTAGCGGGAGGGCCTTACGAG.

This clone was found many times. The sequence runs out 3 residues before the end of the CDR3; the remainder is reconstructed from the germline J gene. The chain joins TRBV19 to TRBJ2-7; 10 bases map to TRBD1. CDR3 length: 15 amino acids. V dropped 8 bases and J dropped 2; count of bases not matched to a gene: 9. Looked up from germline, CDR1 is LNHDA and CDR2 is SQIVND (reference sequence). This CDR3 is CASSKPGQGTYEQYF. The part of the CDR3 DNA that was read is TGTGCCAGTTCGAAACCGGGACAGGGGACCTACGAG.

Comment on this clone: The read comes to an end 3 residues before the CDR3 does, leaving the germline J gene to fill in the end. V is TRBV7-2 and J is TRBJ1-2, with 7 bases aligning to TRBD1. V was pared by 6 bases and J by 6 bases, with 7 bases of the junction left unmatched. This CDR3 has 13 residues. Germline V gene data show CDR1 as SGHTA and CDR2 as FQGNSA. The CDR3 loop is CASSRTGTNGYTF. The sequenced part of the CDR3 DNA is TGTGCCAGCAGTCGGACAGGAACTAATGGC.

At least ten counts were recorded for this clone. CDR3 DNA, as far as it was read: TGCAGTGCTAGAATTGGAGGGCCGCGGGATAATTCACCC. Its translation is CSARIGGPRDNSP. The CDR3, in full, reads CSARIGGPRDNSPLHF. This chain uses TRBV20-1 with TRBJ1-6, with D unclear. The CDR3 end is not reached by the read, which stops 3 residues before it; the germline J gene fills it in. CDR1 and CDR2 (germline): DFQATT, SNEGSKA (reference sequence). The ends were cut back, 2 bases at V and 5 bases at J, with 16 bases in the middle. The CDR3 sequence is 16 residues long.

This clone was seen many times. The CDR3 goes on 3 residues after the read ends, and that part is filled in from the germline J gene. The V and J genes are TRBV5-1 and TRBJ2-2; 13 bases match TRBD2. The CDR3 totals 17 residues. V was clipped by 4 bases and J by 4 bases; unmatched bases: 7. Germline-derived CDR1 and CDR2 are SGHRS and YFSETQ. The DNA read from the CDR3 is TGCGCCAGCAGCAAAGGACTAGCGGGAGACGGCACCGGGGAG. It encodes CASSKGLAGDGTGE. The complete CDR3 sequence is CASSKGLAGDGTGELFF. Combining the CDR3 with reference TRBV5-1 and TRBJ2-2 gives the whole variable domain KAGVTQTPRYLIKTRGQQVTLSCSPISGHRSVSWYQQTPGQGLQFLFEYFSETQRNKGNFPGRFSGRQFSNSRSEMNVSTLELGDSALYLCASSKGLAGDGTGELFFGEGSRLTVL.

This clone occurred a few times. Mismatch with germline at one junction end may stem from a read error. The CDR3 end is not reached by the read, which stops 3 residues before it; the germline J gene fills it in. The chain recombines TRBV7-9 with TRBJ1-2; D unresolved. Germline V CDR1 and CDR2: SEHNR, FQNEAQ (reference sequence). The CDR3 has 13 residues. The CDR3 is CSSKDLSAIMYTF. CDR3 bases read: TGTTCCAGCAAAGACTTATCGGCGATAATG.

At least ten counts were recorded for this clone. The read is 3 residues too short to cover the CDR3 end, so that end is filled in from the germline J gene. The genes are TRBV30 and TRBJ2-3; 7 bases match TRBD2. In germline, CDR1 is GTSNPN, CDR2 SVGIG (reference sequence). This CDR3 spans 13 amino acids. V gave up 4 bases and J gave up 3 bases; unmatched junction bases: 4. The sequenced CDR3 bases are TGTGCCTGGAAATCCGGGGGGACAGATACG. Translating it yields CAWKSGGTDT. The whole CDR3 protein is CAWKSGGTDTQYF.

This clone was counted at least ten times. Coverage ceases 3 residues before the CDR3 finishes, and the germline J gene fills in the end. This chain connects TRBV13 to TRBJ2-7, with TRBD2 as a possible D gene (6 bases). CDR1 is PRHDT, CDR2 FYEKMQ, per germline (reference sequence). The CDR3 is 15 amino acids. The V gene lost 4 bases and the J gene lost 3 bases, with 16 bases spanning the gap. CDR3 loop: CASSSLGTLFYEQYF. Incomplete CDR3 DNA: TGTGCCAGCAGCTCATTGGGGACTCTTTTCTACGAG.

Turning to this clone: The CDR3 extends 3 residues past the end of the read, so its final part is completed from the germline J gene. The chain recombines TRBV18 with TRBJ2-5; 11 positions agree with TRBD2. The CDR3 covers 19 residues. The V and J ends lost 3 bases and 4 bases, in that order; junction bases with no gene match: 16. Germline values: CDR1 KGHSH, CDR2 LQKENI. CDR3 DNA (partial): TGTGCCAGCTCACCTCGATTGGTACTAGCGGGAGCAAATGGAGAGACC. This codes for CASSPRLVLAGANGET. The full CDR3 is CASSPRLVLAGANGETQYF. Full variable domain (outside the CDR3, taken from reference TRBV18 and TRBJ2-5): NAGVMQNPRHLVRRRGQEARLRCSPMKGHSHVYWYRQLPEEGLKFMVYLQKENIIDESGMPKERFSAEFPKEGPSILRIQQVVRGDSAAYFCASSPRLVLAGANGETQYFGPGTRLLVL.

This clone has ten or more counts. The read is 3 residues too short to cover the CDR3 end, so that end is filled in from the germline J gene. The chain joins TRBV2 to TRBJ1-2, with 8 positions matching TRBD1. J gave up 6 bases and V 6 bases, and 12 bases lay outside the gene matches. CDR1 and CDR2 (germline): SNHLY, FYNNEI. The CDR3 covers 15 residues. Incomplete CDR3 DNA: TGTGCCAGCAGCCAACTTGGACAGGGAAGGGATGGC. It yields the protein CASSQLGQGRDG. The full CDR3 reads CASSQLGQGRDGYTF.

This clone was observed a handful of times. The read ends 3 residues shy of where the CDR3 ends; the end is completed using the germline J gene. The chain has TRBV19 and TRBJ2-1, with 9 bases lining up with TRBD2. Germline assignment: CDR1 LNHDA and CDR2 SQIVND (reference sequence). V shed 7 bases, J shed 4 bases, and the junction held 5 bases outside the gene matches. This CDR3 has 14 amino acids. Here the CDR3 reads CASKASGNYNEQFF. CDR3 bases read: TGTGCCAGTAAGGCTAGCGGGAATTACAATGAG.

Notes on this clone: The DNA ends 3 residues before the CDR3 does, and the rest of the CDR3 is filled in from the germline J gene. This chain joins TRBV5-5 and TRBJ2-7; D call uncertain. Germline V lookup: CDR1 SGHKS, CDR2 YYEKEE (reference sequence). The V gene lost 2 bases and the J gene lost 2 bases, with 5 bases spanning the gap. CDR3 length equals 12 residues. CDR3 amino acids: CASSFTTYEQYF. CDR3 DNA (partial): TGTGCCAGCAGCTTCACAACCTACGAG.

This clone was found many times. The read falls 3 residues short of the CDR3 end, and the missing part is taken from the germline J gene. The chain recombines TRBV20-1 with TRBJ1-1; TRBD1 agrees at 7 bases. CDR1 DFQATT and CDR2 SNEGSKA come from the germline V gene (reference sequence). With 0 bases clipped from V and 3 bases from J, the junction kept 13 bases outside the gene matches. The CDR3 runs to 17 residues. The CDR3 loop reads CSARDMRGGTVDTEAFF. Incomplete CDR3 DNA: TGCAGTGCTAGAGATATGAGAGGTGGGACAGTCGACACTGAA.